Listed here is a single T cell receptor (beta chain). This record comes from a study of shared clonotypes between healthy human individuals. Selected positively for CCR7 and CD45RO-negative, naive CD8 cells excluded terminally differentiated effector memory CD45RA+ cells. Each sample came from a Caucasian adult donor living in Nashville, Tennessee. V was clipped by 2 bases and J by 4 bases, with 18 bases between them. CDR3 length: 16 residues. Per germline, CDR1 SGHDT and CDR2 YYEEEE. Deep was the level at which the assay was run. Assay used: immunoSEQ multiplex PCR; TCRdb lists only in-frame clones, some missing. The sample holds approximately 650,000 clones, about 95% seen once.

The chain joins TRBV5-6 to TRBJ1-1; perhaps TRBD1 as D (5 bases). The TCR was taken from a woman in her 30s in good health. Source material: naive CD8+ T cells sorted from blood. Here the CDR3 DNA reads TGTGCCAGCAGCTTATCACCGGGACTAAGGGGCACTGAAGCTTTCTTT. Encoded protein: CASSLSPGLRGTEAFF.